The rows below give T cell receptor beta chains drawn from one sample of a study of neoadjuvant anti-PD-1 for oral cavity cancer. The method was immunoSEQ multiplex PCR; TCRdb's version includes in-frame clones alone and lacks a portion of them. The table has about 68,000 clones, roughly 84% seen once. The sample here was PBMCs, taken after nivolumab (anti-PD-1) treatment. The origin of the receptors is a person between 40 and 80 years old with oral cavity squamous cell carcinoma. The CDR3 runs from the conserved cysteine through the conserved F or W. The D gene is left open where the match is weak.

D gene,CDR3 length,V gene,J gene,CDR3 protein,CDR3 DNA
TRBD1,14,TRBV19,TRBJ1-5,CASSTRQGSQPQHF,TGTGCCAGTAGTACCCGACAGGGGAGTCAGCCCCAGCATTTT
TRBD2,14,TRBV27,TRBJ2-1,CASGRGTSPHEQFF,TGTGCCAGCGGGCGCGGGACTAGCCCTCATGAGCAGTTCTTC
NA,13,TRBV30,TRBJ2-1,CAWSVLDLDEQFF,TGTGCCTGGAGTGTACTAGACCTCGATGAGCAGTTCTTC
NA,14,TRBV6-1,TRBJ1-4,CASRGGITNEKLFF,TGTGCCAGCAGGGGGGGTATCACTAATGAAAAACTGTTTTTT
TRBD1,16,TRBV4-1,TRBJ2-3,CASSAPVGTGTDTQYF,TGCGCCAGCAGCGCACCTGTCGGGACAGGGACAGATACGCAGTATTTT
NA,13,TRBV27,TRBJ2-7,CASSLSPAQPPLF,TGTGCCAGCAGTTTATCCCCGGCCCAGCCTCCACTTTTC
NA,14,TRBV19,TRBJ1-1,CASSPREGNTEAFF,TGTGCCAGTAGCCCCAGGGAAGGGAACACTGAAGCTTTCTTT
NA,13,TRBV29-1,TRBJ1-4,CSVGRATNEKLFF,TGCAGCGTTGGTCGTGCAACTAATGAAAAACTGTTTTTT
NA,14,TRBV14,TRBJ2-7,CASSQVGVPYEQYF,TGTGCCAGCAGCCAAGTGGGGGTCCCCTACGAGCAGTACTTC
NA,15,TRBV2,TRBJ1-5,CASSDWQGGTQPQHF,TGTGCCAGCAGTGATTGGCAGGGAGGAACTCAGCCCCAGCATTTT